The present T cell receptor (beta chain) was sequenced within a study of response to subunit inactivated influenza vaccine. This clonotype has a count of ten or more. The target antigen is unknown. The CDR3 length is 15 residues. Germline V gives CDR1 SGHAT, CDR2 FQNNGV. The ends lost 2 bases at V and 5 bases at J; junction bases unmatched: 9. Study-wide points: That few new T cells are recruited by each seasonal influenza vaccination was the authors' suggestion.

TCRdb reanalysed the RT-PCR reads using MiXCR and keeps one entry per CDR3 protein. Counted here are a few hundred thousand distinct CDR3 sequences, approximately 7.7% occurring once; the ten biggest clones make up around 12%. The source material was PBMCs from blood, sampled approximately 25 months after vaccination. V and J are TRBV11-2 and TRBJ2-7; 7 positions agree with TRBD1. The clonotype was recovered from a man in his fifties or sixties who received an inactivated influenza vaccine. CDR3 bases: TGTGCCAGCAGCTTATTAAGACAGGGCGCGCACGAGCAGTACTTC. This translates into CASSLLRQGAHEQYF. The whole variable domain, remainder taken from reference TRBV11-2 and TRBJ2-7, is EAGVAQSPRYKIIEKRQSVAFWCNPISGHATLYWYQQILGQGPKLLIQFQNNGVVDDSQLPKDRFSAERLKGVDSTLKIQPAKLEDSAVYLCASSLLRQGAHEQYFGPGTRLTVT.